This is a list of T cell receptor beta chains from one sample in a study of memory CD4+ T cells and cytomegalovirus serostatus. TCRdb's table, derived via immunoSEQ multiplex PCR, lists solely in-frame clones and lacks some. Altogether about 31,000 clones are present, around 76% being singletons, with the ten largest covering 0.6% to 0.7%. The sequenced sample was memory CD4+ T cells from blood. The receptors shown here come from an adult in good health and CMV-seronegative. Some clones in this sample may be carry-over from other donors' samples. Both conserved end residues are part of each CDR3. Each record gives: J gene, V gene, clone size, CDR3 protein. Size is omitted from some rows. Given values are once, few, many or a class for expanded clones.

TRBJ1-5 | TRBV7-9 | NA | CASSQVGGNQPQHF
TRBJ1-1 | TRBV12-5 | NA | CASGLATGEAFF
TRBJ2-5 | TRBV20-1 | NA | CSASPGETQYF
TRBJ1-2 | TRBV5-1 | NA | CASSLLADQGGYTF
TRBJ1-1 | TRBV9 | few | CASSVASGLQGAFF
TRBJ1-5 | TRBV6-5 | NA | CASSPRGRRQPQHF
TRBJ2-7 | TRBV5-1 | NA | CASMITTGGPYEQYF
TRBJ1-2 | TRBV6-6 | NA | CASSHPTGGNYGYTF
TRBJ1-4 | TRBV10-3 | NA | CAISEAGSLPVEKLFF
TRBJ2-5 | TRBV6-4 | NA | CARSPRRGPQETQYF
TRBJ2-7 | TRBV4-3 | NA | CASSQEAQGWYEQYF
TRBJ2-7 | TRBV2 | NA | CASRGLAGGNDYEQYF
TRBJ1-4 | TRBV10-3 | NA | CAISPAGEKLFF
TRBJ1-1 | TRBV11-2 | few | CASSPPEGGFFEAFF
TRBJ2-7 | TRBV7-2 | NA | CASSQRQALNYEQYF
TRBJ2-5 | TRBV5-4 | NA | CASSPGTGAETQYF
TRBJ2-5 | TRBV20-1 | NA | CSAGGTPYF
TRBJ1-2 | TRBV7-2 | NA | CASSPSPRGVWGYGYTF
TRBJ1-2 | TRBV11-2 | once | CASSLGRDRVISNYGYTF
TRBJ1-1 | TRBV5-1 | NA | CASSRTGPFMNTEAFF
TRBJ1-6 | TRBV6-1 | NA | CASSEALRDGMTSPLHF
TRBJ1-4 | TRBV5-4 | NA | CASSQTAGDEKLFF